Presented here are 31 T cell receptor beta chains from one specimen sequenced in a study of blood T cell repertoires in COVID-19. Profiled with immunoSEQ multiplex PCR; TCRdb holds only in-frame clones, not every one. The sample lists approximately 220,000 clones; about 87% were seen once. Sequencing input: peripheral blood. The origin of the receptors is a man between 60 and 75 years old who had recovered from COVID-19.

The chain uses TRBV9 and TRBJ1-2; D gene unclear. Trimming pared 4 bases from V and 5 bases from J, leaving 6 bases between. Germline CDR1 SGDLS, CDR2 YYNGEE. The CDR3 runs to 11 residues. In DNA, the CDR3 is TGTGCCAGCAGCCCGGGTTATGGCTACACCTTC. Translation: CASSPGYGYTF.

The V and J genes are TRBV29-1 and TRBJ2-1, with 8 bases aligning to TRBD1. Germline CDR1 is SQVTM and CDR2 is ANQGSEA. This CDR3 contains 16 residues. The junction had 14 bases not matched to a gene; V was cut back by 4 bases and J by 6 bases. The CDR3 nucleotides are TGCAGCGTTGTATTTTATGGGACAGGTCCTTTCAATGAGCAGTTCTTC. Amino acid sequence: CSVVFYGTGPFNEQFF.

The gene calls are TRBV29-1 and TRBJ2-2; D is possibly TRBD2 (5 bases). Trimming removed 4 bases from V and 0 bases from J, with 9 bases in between. This CDR3 spans 14 amino acids. The V gene's germline CDR1 is SQVTM and CDR2 ANQGSEA. Written as DNA, the CDR3 is TGCAGCGTTGCCACCGGGGCGAACACCGGGGAGCTGTTTTTT. This translates into CSVATGANTGELFF.

This sequence joins TRBV2 and TRBJ2-5, with TRBD2 as a possible D gene (5 bases). This CDR3 has 11 amino acids. V lost 8 bases to trimming and J lost 4 bases, with 8 bases between them. Germline loops: CDR1 SNHLY, CDR2 FYNNEI. The CDR3 sequence: CASSGRETQYF. The CDR3 DNA is TGTGCCAGCTCGGGGAGAGAGACCCAGTACTTC.

The rearrangement links TRBV9 to TRBJ2-3; 10 nucleotides line up with TRBD1. The V and J ends lost 2 bases and 7 bases, in that order; junction bases with no gene match: 4. Germline assignment: CDR1 SGDLS and CDR2 YYNGEE. The CDR3 covers 14 residues. CDR3 in amino acids: CASSVGTGENTQYF. The CDR3 bases are TGTGCCAGCAGCGTGGGGACAGGGGAGAATACGCAGTATTTT.

This chain links TRBV9 with TRBJ1-2; 7 bases are shared with TRBD1. Germline assignment: CDR1 SGDLS and CDR2 YYNGEE. Trimming cost V 0 bases and J 7 bases; bases outside gene matches: 9. CDR3 length: 15 residues. The CDR3 loop reads CASSVGTGSQPGYTF. Written as DNA, the CDR3 is TGTGCCAGCAGCGTAGGGACAGGCTCCCAACCTGGCTACACCTTC.

The chain recombines TRBV3-1 (or the pseudogene TRBV3-2) with TRBJ2-5; TRBD2 agrees at 10 bases. Germline V lookup: CDR1 LGHDT, CDR2 YNNKEL (reference sequence). V shed 0 bases, J shed 4 bases, and the junction held 8 bases outside the gene matches. The CDR3 is 17 residues long. CDR3 bases: TGTGCCAGCAGCCAAGAGGCTGTCCTAGCGGGAGCAGAGACCCAGTACTTC. Its translation is CASSQEAVLAGAETQYF.

This chain joins TRBV15 and TRBJ2-2, with D tentatively TRBD1 (5 bases). With 0 bases removed from V and 2 bases from J, the gap between germline ends came to 10 bases. In germline, CDR1 is LNHNV, CDR2 YYDKDF (reference sequence). This CDR3 contains 16 residues. CDR3 loop: CATSRERQINTGELFF. CDR3 coding DNA: TGTGCCACCAGCAGAGAAAGACAGATCAACACCGGGGAGCTGTTTTTT.

This chain links TRBV11-2 with TRBJ2-5; 10 bases are a match to TRBD2. With 1 base clipped from V and 5 bases from J, the junction kept 4 bases outside the gene matches. The CDR3 has 15 amino acids. Germline CDR1 SGHAT, CDR2 FQNNGV. CDR3 DNA: TGTGCCAGCAGCTTAGGAGCGGGGGGGAGGGAGACCCAGTACTTC. Its protein product is CASSLGAGGRETQYF.

This clone occurred once. The rearrangement links TRBV5-5 to TRBJ1-1, with 8 bases aligning to TRBD1. From germline, CDR1 is SGHKS and CDR2 YYEKEE (reference sequence). The CDR3 sequence is 16 residues long. Trimming cost V 3 bases and J 2 bases; bases outside gene matches: 9. CDR3 sequence (DNA): TGTGCCAGCAGCTGGATACGACAGGGGCTTAACACTGAAGCTTTCTTT. This gives the protein CASSWIRQGLNTEAFF.

The chain links TRBV19 to TRBJ2-3; D not resolved. Germline CDR1 and CDR2: LNHDA and SQIVND (reference sequence). The CDR3 length is 14 residues. V shed 5 bases and J shed 4 bases, with 13 bases lying between them. CDR3 loop: CASSGPPPADTQYF. The CDR3 DNA sequence: TGTGCCAGTAGTGGTCCACCCCCAGCAGATACGCAGTATTTT.

J is TRBJ1-5 and V is TRBV7-8, with D possibly matching TRBD1 (5 bases). The CDR3 consists of 18 residues. V shed 5 bases and J shed 7 bases, with 27 bases lying between them. Germline CDR1 and CDR2: SGHVS and FQNEAQ. The CDR3 is CASSHPELQPGLWQPQHF. As DNA, the CDR3 is TGTGCCAGCAGCCATCCGGAACTCCAGCCAGGGTTATGGCAGCCCCAGCATTTT.

V and J are TRBV7-2 and TRBJ1-1; 8 positions match TRBD1. Germline V lookup: CDR1 SGHTA, CDR2 FQGNSA. The trim removed 5 bases at V and 4 bases at J, leaving 9 bases unmatched. The CDR3 runs to 15 residues. In DNA, the CDR3 is TGTGCCAGCAGCAACAACAGGGGGGCGGGCACTGAAGCTTTCTTT. Its protein product is CASSNNRGAGTEAFF.

The sample holds one count of this clone. In nucleotides, the CDR3 is TGTGCCATCAGTTATACACAGAACCCTAGCACAGATACGCAGTATTTT. Residues: CAISYTQNPSTDTQYF. V gene TRBV10-3 combines with J gene TRBJ2-3, with D unclear. Trimming left V 5 bases short and J 0 bases short, with 15 bases between. The CDR3 consists of 16 residues. Germline V gene sequence: CDR1 ENHRY, CDR2 SYGVKD.

This chain connects TRBV10-3 to TRBJ1-4, with 8 nucleotides matching TRBD1. V shed 2 bases and J 8 bases; nucleotides not matched to a gene: 7. Germline loops: CDR1 ENHRY, CDR2 SYGVKD. The CDR3 totals 15 residues. This chain's CDR3 is CAISEHAGGEEKLFF. DNA of the CDR3: TGTGCCATCAGTGAGCATGCAGGGGGCGAAGAAAAACTGTTTTTT.

The rearrangement links TRBV5-1 to TRBJ2-3; 7 bases are a match to TRBD2. The germline V gene encodes CDR1 SGHRS and CDR2 YFSETQ. This CDR3 spans 17 amino acids. V was pared by 1 base and J by 1 base, with 9 bases of the junction left unmatched. DNA of the CDR3: TGCGCCAGCAGCTTGTGGAGGGAGGGAGTAGGCACAGATACGCAGTATTTT. Protein: CASSLWREGVGTDTQYF.

This clone was recorded a few times. The chain employs TRBV19 and TRBJ1-3, with 7 bases that match TRBD1. There are 17 residues in the CDR3. CDR1 is LNHDA and CDR2 is SQIVND in the germline V gene (reference sequence). V lost 5 bases and J lost 4; bases outside the gene matches: 14. The DNA of the CDR3 is TGTGCCAGTAGTTTCCGCTGGACAGGTTCGATCGGAAACACCATATATTTT. This translates into CASSFRWTGSIGNTIYF.

This clone was seen just once. The V and J genes are TRBV3-1 (or the pseudogene TRBV3-2) and TRBJ2-5, with 7 bases lining up with TRBD2. The J segment lost 5 bases and the V segment lost 3 bases, leaving 9 bases of the junction unmatched. Germline-derived CDR1 and CDR2 are LGHDT and YNNKEL (reference sequence). This CDR3 is 15 amino acids long. The CDR3 sequence: CASSHSGLGSETQYF. The CDR3 DNA sequence: TGTGCCAGCAGCCACTCAGGACTAGGGTCCGAGACCCAGTACTTC.

This chain joins TRBV12-3 or TRBV12-4 and TRBJ1-5, with 8 bases lining up with TRBD1. The ends lost 6 bases at V and 6 bases at J; junction bases unmatched: 4. This CDR3 is built from 13 residues. This CDR3 is CASSLDRVQPQHF. DNA of the CDR3: TGTGCCAGCAGCTTGGACAGGGTTCAGCCCCAGCATTTT.

A few counts support this clone. V and J are TRBV6-6 and TRBJ2-7; 10 bases are a match to TRBD2. The V gene's germline CDR1 is MNHNY and CDR2 SVGAGI (reference sequence). V dropped 2 bases and J dropped 1; count of bases not matched to a gene: 5. The CDR3 runs 16 residues. CDR3: CASSYASGRLSYEQYF. CDR3 nucleotides: TGTGCCAGCAGTTACGCTAGCGGGAGACTTTCCTACGAGCAGTACTTC.

The count of this clone is one. The chain joins TRBV30 to TRBJ2-5; 7 nucleotides match TRBD1. There are 15 residues in the CDR3. Germline assignment: CDR1 GTSNPN and CDR2 SVGIG (reference sequence). J gave up 2 bases and V 0 bases, and 6 bases lay outside the gene matches. CDR3: CAWSVRGRGQETQYF. In DNA form, the CDR3 reads TGTGCCTGGAGTGTACGAGGCAGGGGGCAAGAGACCCAGTACTTC.

This clone was recorded only once. The chain carries TRBV10-1 and TRBJ2-1; no clear D. Germline V gene sequence: CDR1 WNHNN, CDR2 SYGVQD (reference sequence). V shed 4 bases and J shed 0 bases, with 4 bases lying between them. The CDR3 totals 13 residues. The CDR3 here is CASSASSYNEQFF. CDR3 in DNA: TGCGCCAGCAGTGCGAGCTCCTACAATGAGCAGTTCTTC.

This chain uses TRBV7-3 with TRBJ2-5; D is ambiguous. The CDR3 spans 14 residues. V dropped 1 base and J dropped 3 bases, with 9 bases sitting between them. In germline, CDR1 is SGHTA, CDR2 FQGTGA. The chain's CDR3 is CASSLRSTKETQYF. CDR3 in DNA: TGTGCCAGCAGCTTAAGGTCTACCAAAGAGACCCAGTACTTC.

This chain links TRBV29-1 with TRBJ2-5, with TRBD1 as a possible D gene (6 bases). Germline V gene sequence: CDR1 SQVTM, CDR2 ANQGSEA. This CDR3 comprises 15 residues. The ends were cut back, 4 bases at V and 4 bases at J, with 19 bases in the middle. This CDR3 is CSVVGGRGAPETQYF. CDR3 nucleotide sequence: TGCAGCGTTGTAGGAGGCAGGGGCGCCCCAGAGACCCAGTACTTC.

The chain is built from TRBV11-2 and TRBJ1-1, with 7 bases aligning to TRBD1. This CDR3 has 15 residues. Germline V gene sequence: CDR1 SGHAT, CDR2 FQNNGV. Unmatched junction bases numbered 8, after V lost 3 bases and J lost 4 bases. The CDR3 sequence: CASSLYRQGGTEAFF. CDR3 coding DNA: TGTGCCAGCAGCTTGTACCGACAGGGCGGCACTGAAGCTTTCTTT. The full variable domain, its missing parts supplied by reference TRBV11-2 and TRBJ1-1, is EAGVAQSPRYKIIEKRQSVAFWCNPISGHATLYWYQQILGQGPKLLIQFQNNGVVDDSQLPKDRFSAERLKGVDSTLKIQPAKLEDSAVYLCASSLYRQGGTEAFFGQGTRLTVV.

The chain recombines TRBV4-2 with TRBJ2-1; TRBD2 aligns across 11 bases. Germline lookup yields CDR1 LGHNA and CDR2 YNFKEQ. CDR3 length: 17 residues. J gave up 3 bases and V 3 bases, and 7 bases lay outside the gene matches. The CDR3 here is CASSHSGSGGVYNEQFF. CDR3 bases: TGTGCCAGCAGCCACAGTGGTAGCGGGGGGGTCTACAATGAGCAGTTCTTC.

This clone was seen a handful of times. The chain carries TRBV2 and TRBJ2-1; 13 positions match TRBD2. CDR1 SNHLY and CDR2 FYNNEI come from the germline V gene. This CDR3 has 18 residues. The V gene end was trimmed by 6 bases and the J gene end by 7 bases; junction bases not matched to a gene: 15. The CDR3 sequence: CASRSLAGGPGPPNEQFF. CDR3 coding DNA: TGTGCCAGCAGATCACTAGCGGGGGGGCCAGGCCCCCCAAATGAGCAGTTCTTC.

The chain has TRBV5-4 and TRBJ2-1, with 7 positions matching TRBD2. The CDR3 totals 16 residues. Unmatched junction bases numbered 16, after V lost 9 bases and J lost 4 bases. Germline-derived CDR1 and CDR2 are SGHNT and YYREEE (reference sequence). CDR3 sequence: CATTTGASGAYNEQFF. CDR3 coding DNA: TGTGCCACCACCACTGGGGCTAGCGGAGCGTACAATGAGCAGTTCTTC.

Worth noting for this clone: Compared with germline, one end of the junction differs, possibly owing to a read error. This sequence joins TRBV28 and TRBJ2-7, with TRBD2 matching over 9 bases. Germline V gene data show CDR1 as MDHEN and CDR2 as SYDVKM. The CDR3 has 13 amino acids. Here the CDR3 reads CASSRLAGGPADF. The CDR3 nucleotides are TGTGCCAGCAGTAGATTGGCGGGAGGGCCCGCGGACTTC.

The chain combines TRBV15 with TRBJ2-7; maybe TRBD2 (6 bases). Germline V gene data show CDR1 as LNHNV and CDR2 as YYDKDF (reference sequence). The V and J ends lost 0 bases and 6 bases respectively, with 9 bases between them. This CDR3 is built from 13 residues. The CDR3 DNA is TGTGCCACCAGCAGAGATATGGGGGGCGAGCAGTACTTC. Translation: CATSRDMGGEQYF.

This clone was recorded once. The rearrangement links TRBV15 to TRBJ2-1, with 10 bases matching TRBD1. The CDR3 is made up of 15 amino acids. The germline V gene has CDR1 LNHNV and CDR2 YYDKDF (reference sequence). V lost 5 bases to trimming and J lost 8 bases; unmatched junction nucleotides: 9. In DNA form, the CDR3 reads TGTGCCACCAGCTTTTCCGGGACAGGGGATGATGAGCAGTTCTTC. Encoded protein: CATSFSGTGDDEQFF.